This note documents a single T cell receptor beta chain sequence. Its antigen is not identified. These data originate in a study of T cells after yellow fever vaccination. CDR1 is SQVTM, CDR2 ANQGSEA, per germline. The CDR3 length is 15 residues. With 0 bases clipped from V and 2 bases from J, the junction kept 5 bases outside the gene matches. They built TCR cDNA with 5'RACE template switching, a step that put in a universal primer site and UMIs. TCRdb processed the 5' RACE reads anew with MiXCR; each CDR3 protein has one entry. The table lists 120,000 or so distinct CDR3 sequences, roughly 15% of them singletons. Notes on the study in general: Once the booster was given, most primary-vaccination clones reappeared, at more than 95% for CD4 and 88% for CD8. The bulk population could contribute abundant contaminating clonotypes to FACS-sorted repertoires.

Sequenced here: CD8+ T cells sorted from PBMCs, sampled 5 days after the yellow fever booster vaccination. The sequence was obtained from a man between 18 and 29 years old who received the YFV17D yellow fever vaccine. The rearrangement uses TRBV29-1 and TRBJ2-3; 7 bases are shared with TRBD2. The CDR3 sequence: CSVEEPGLTTDTQYF. The CDR3 DNA reads TGCAGCGTTGAAGAACCGGGACTAACCACAGATACGCAGTATTTT.